The TCR beta chain under discussion was sequenced for a study of T cell clonotyping in hematopoietic cell transplantation. Study-wide results and caveats: After transplant, recipient diversity fell while pathologically expanded clonotypes grew through day 180.

The assay was immunoSEQ multiplex PCR, and TCRdb's table has in-frame clones only and misses some. Found here are 35,000 to 45,000 clones, 88% of them singletons; the top ten hold approximately 2%. Concerning this clone: The antigen is unknown.

The sequenced sample consisted of peripheral blood mononuclear cells. The TCR comes from a woman between 40 and 55 years old in good health. Some clones in this sample may be carry-over from other donors' samples.

CDR3 nucleotides: TGTGCCAGCAGCTCATGCGAGCAGTACTTC. This gives the protein CASSSCEQYF. The chain links TRBV12-1 to TRBJ2-7; TRBD1, the table's D call, lacks a check against the DNA. TRBV12-1 is given as a pseudogene. The CDR3 totals 10 residues.